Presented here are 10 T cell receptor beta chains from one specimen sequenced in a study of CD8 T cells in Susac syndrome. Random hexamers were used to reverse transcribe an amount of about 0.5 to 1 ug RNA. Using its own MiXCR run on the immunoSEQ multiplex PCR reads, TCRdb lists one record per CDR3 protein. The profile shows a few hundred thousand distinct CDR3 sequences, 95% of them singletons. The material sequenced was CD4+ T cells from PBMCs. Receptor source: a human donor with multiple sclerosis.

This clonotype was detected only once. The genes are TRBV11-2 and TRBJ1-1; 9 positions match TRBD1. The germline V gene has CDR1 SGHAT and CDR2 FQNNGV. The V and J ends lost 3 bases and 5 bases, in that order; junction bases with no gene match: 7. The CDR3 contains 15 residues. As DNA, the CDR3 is TGTGCCAGCAGCTTCCCGGACAGGGGAAGGACTGAAGCTTTCTTT. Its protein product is CASSFPDRGRTEAFF.

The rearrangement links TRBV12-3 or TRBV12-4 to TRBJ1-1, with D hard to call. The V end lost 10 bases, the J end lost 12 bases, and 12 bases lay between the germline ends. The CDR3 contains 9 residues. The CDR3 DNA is TGTGCCACTGGAGGGAGTTCTTTCTTT. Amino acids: CATGGSSFF.

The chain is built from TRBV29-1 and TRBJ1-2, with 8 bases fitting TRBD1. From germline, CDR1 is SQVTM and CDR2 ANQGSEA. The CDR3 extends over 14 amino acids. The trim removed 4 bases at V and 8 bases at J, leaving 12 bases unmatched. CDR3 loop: CSVGSDREWQGYTF. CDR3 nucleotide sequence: TGCAGCGTTGGGTCGGACAGGGAGTGGCAGGGCTACACCTTC.

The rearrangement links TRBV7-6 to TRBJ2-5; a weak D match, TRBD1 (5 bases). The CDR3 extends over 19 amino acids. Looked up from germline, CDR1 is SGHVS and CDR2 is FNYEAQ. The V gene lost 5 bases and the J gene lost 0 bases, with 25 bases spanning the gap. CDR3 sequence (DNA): TGTGCCAGCAGCCCCTGGTCAGGGCTTACTCTCATATACCAAGAGACCCAGTACTTC. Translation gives CASSPWSGLTLIYQETQYF.

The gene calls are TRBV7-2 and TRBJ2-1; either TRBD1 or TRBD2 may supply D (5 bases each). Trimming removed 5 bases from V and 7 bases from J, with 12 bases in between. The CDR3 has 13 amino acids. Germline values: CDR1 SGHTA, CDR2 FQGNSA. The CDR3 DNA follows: TGTGCCAGCAGCCCCCGGGGCTTTAATGAGCAGTTCTTC. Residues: CASSPRGFNEQFF.

This CDR3 is CASSLGSGSRTDTQYF. The CDR3 DNA reads TGCGCCAGCAGCTTGGGGAGCGGGAGTCGCACAGATACGCAGTATTTT. V gene TRBV5-1 combines with J gene TRBJ2-3; 8 nucleotides line up with TRBD2. Losses at the gene ends were 0 bases for V and 1 base for J; bases not matched to a gene: 4. Germline V gene sequence: CDR1 SGHRS, CDR2 YFSETQ. The CDR3 contains 16 residues.

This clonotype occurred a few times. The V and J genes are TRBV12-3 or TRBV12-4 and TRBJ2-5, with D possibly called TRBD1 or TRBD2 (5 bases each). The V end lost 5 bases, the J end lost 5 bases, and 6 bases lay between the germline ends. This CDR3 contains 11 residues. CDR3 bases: TGTGCCAGCAGTGGGGGTGAGACCCAGTACTTC. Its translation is CASSGGETQYF.

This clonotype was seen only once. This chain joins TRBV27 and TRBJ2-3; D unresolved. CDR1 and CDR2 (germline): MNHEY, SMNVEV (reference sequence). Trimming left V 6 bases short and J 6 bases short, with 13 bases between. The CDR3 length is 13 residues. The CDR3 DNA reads TGTGCCAGCAGCACCTTCCGCTTGGATACGCAGTATTTT. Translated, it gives CASSTFRLDTQYF.

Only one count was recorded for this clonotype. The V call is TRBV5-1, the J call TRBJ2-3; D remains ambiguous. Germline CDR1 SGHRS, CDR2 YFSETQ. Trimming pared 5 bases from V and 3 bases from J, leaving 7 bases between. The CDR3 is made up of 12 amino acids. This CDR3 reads CASRFQTDTQYF. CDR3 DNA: TGCGCCAGCAGGTTCCAAACAGATACGCAGTATTTT.

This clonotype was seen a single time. CDR3 DNA sequence: TGCGCCAGCAGCTTCTCGCCAGTCGAGAATTCACCCCTCCACTTT. This translates into CASSFSPVENSPLHF. This chain joins TRBV5-1 and TRBJ1-6; D is unresolved. The ends were cut back, 2 bases at V and 7 bases at J, with 13 bases in the middle. This CDR3 is built from 15 residues. Germline loops: CDR1 SGHRS, CDR2 YFSETQ.